This T cell receptor (beta chain) is drawn from a study of beta chain features in type 1 diabetes. About this clone: Its antigen is still unknown.

Study findings and constraints: Within patients, naive, central memory and Treg TCRB repertoires seemed more similar than within healthy donors. In patients and controls equally, PCR might favor templates that are shorter. TCRB CDR3s were moderately but significantly shorter in Type 1 diabetes patients in all four CD4+ subsets.

Every bit of the isolated RNA underwent reverse transcription, so sequencing read expressed TCRB transcripts. Clones were read by immunoSEQ multiplex PCR, and TCRdb kept only the in-frame ones, dropping some. The data show roughly 260,000 clones, with approximately 10% seen just once and 0.017% held by the top ten. The CDR3 sequence is 16 residues long. With V trimmed by 5 bases and J by 3 bases, 7 bases remained unmatched. Germline lookup yields CDR1 SGHAT and CDR2 FQNNGV. Markers CD45RO/CCR7/CD25/CD127/CD95/CD27 served to sort CD4+ naive, central memory, regulatory and stem cell-like memory cells. The rearrangement uses TRBV11-2 and TRBJ2-1; 10 nucleotides agree with TRBD1. The source material was naive CD4+ T cells from blood. This sequence originates from a man aged 30-40 years with type 1 diabetes. As DNA, the CDR3 is TGTGCCAGCAGCCCGGCTCGGACAGGGGGCTACAATGAGCAGTTCTTC. Encoded protein: CASSPARTGGYNEQFF.